Following are 25 T cell receptor beta chains from one sample sequenced in a study of cytomegalovirus exposure and HLA in healthy donors. A multiplex PCR was run with 60 Vbeta primers and 13 Jbeta primers. The data were produced by immunoSEQ multiplex PCR, yet TCRdb's version contains in-frame clones alone and is incomplete. Of roughly 200,000 clones detected, more than 60% appear once; the ten largest clones hold around 2.2%. Sequenced: PBMCs. These receptors were collected from a woman aged 25 to 39 in good health and CMV-seropositive.

V usage is TRBV5-4 and J usage is TRBJ2-5; 8 bases map to TRBD2. With 0 bases clipped from V and 3 bases from J, the junction kept 7 bases outside the gene matches. Germline loops: CDR1 SGHNT, CDR2 YYREEE (reference sequence). The CDR3 runs 16 residues. The CDR3 loop reads CASSLVGGGTKETQYF. CDR3 nucleotides: TGTGCCAGCAGCTTGGTCGGCGGGGGGACCAAAGAGACCCAGTACTTC.

The rearrangement links TRBV2 to TRBJ1-5, with TRBD1 matching over 8 bases. CDR1 SNHLY and CDR2 FYNNEI come from the germline V gene. The length of the CDR3 is 15 residues. V was clipped by 7 bases and J by 3 bases; unmatched bases: 8. CDR3 DNA sequence: TGTGCCAGCACCTCGGGACAGGCGAACAATCAGCCCCAGCATTTT. It codes for CASTSGQANNQPQHF.

The chain has TRBV19 and TRBJ1-5, with D possibly TRBD1 on 5 matching bases. Germline assignment: CDR1 LNHDA and CDR2 SQIVND (reference sequence). V lost 4 bases and J 9 bases, leaving 16 bases between the germline ends. The CDR3 is 14 residues long. Here the CDR3 reads CASSTRQLDRPQHF. CDR3 coding DNA: TGTGCCAGTAGTACCCGACAGCTCGATCGGCCCCAGCATTTT.

The CDR3 sequence: CASSALTGTDTQYF. The CDR3 coding sequence is TGCGCCAGCAGCGCCCTGACTGGTACAGATACGCAGTATTTT. This chain joins TRBV5-1 and TRBJ2-3; D remains ambiguous. V was clipped by 4 bases and J by 3 bases, with 12 bases between them. The CDR3 has 14 amino acids. Germline lookup yields CDR1 SGHRS and CDR2 YFSETQ.

This clone was seen a single time. Other DNA sequences in the sample encode the same CDR3. V usage is TRBV7-2 and J usage is TRBJ2-5; 11 nucleotides line up with TRBD2. The V gene end was trimmed by 5 bases and the J gene end by 3 bases; junction bases not matched to a gene: 8. The CDR3 is made up of 16 amino acids. Germline V gene lookup returns CDR1 SGHTA and CDR2 FQGNSA. This CDR3 is CASSPIAGGPEETQYF. The CDR3 region has the DNA TGTGCCAGCAGCCCGATAGCGGGAGGGCCGGAAGAGACCCAGTACTTC.

The chain couples TRBV7-2 to TRBJ1-1; D is ambiguous. The CDR3 is made up of 14 amino acids. Germline V CDR1 and CDR2: SGHTA, FQGNSA. The V gene lost 4 bases and the J gene lost 5 bases, with 14 bases spanning the gap. The DNA of the CDR3 is TGTGCCAGCAGCTCGAGCCCGGTGGTGACTGAAGCTTTCTTT. Translation: CASSSSPVVTEAFF.

The CDR3 protein is CASSQAYGDTKDNQPQHF. Written as DNA, the CDR3 is TGCGCCAGCAGCCAAGCTTACGGGGACACCAAGGACAATCAGCCCCAGCATTTT. The rearrangement joins TRBV4-1 to TRBJ1-5; the D gene is possibly TRBD1 (6 bases). CDR1 is MGHRA, CDR2 YSYEKL, per germline. The V end lost 1 base, the J end lost 3 bases, and 19 bases lay between the germline ends. The CDR3 consists of 18 residues.

The chain joins TRBV28 to TRBJ2-1; 9 bases line up with TRBD2. Germline loops: CDR1 MDHEN, CDR2 SYDVKM. The V gene end was trimmed by 0 bases and the J gene end by 4 bases; junction bases not matched to a gene: 13. The CDR3 runs to 19 residues. CDR3 DNA sequence: TGTGCCAGCAGTTTATGGCAGGTAGCGGGAGCTTCCGCGTACAATGAGCAGTTCTTC. Translated: CASSLWQVAGASAYNEQFF. The full variable domain, with the rest looked up from reference TRBV28 and TRBJ2-1, is DVKVTQSSRYLVKRTGEKVFLECVQDMDHENMFWYRQDPGLGLRLIYFSYDVKMKEKGDIPEGYSVSREKKERFSLILESASTNQTSMYLCASSLWQVAGASAYNEQFFGPGTRLTVL.

V gene TRBV5-6 combines with J gene TRBJ2-7; D might be TRBD1 (6 bases). V lost 0 bases and J 2 bases, leaving 12 bases between the germline ends. The CDR3 sequence is 15 residues long. CDR1 SGHDT and CDR2 YYEEEE come from the germline V gene. CDR3 coding DNA: TGTGCCAGCAGCTTGGGGACAGCCGGGGCCTACGAGCAGTACTTC. Protein sequence: CASSLGTAGAYEQYF.

This chain joins TRBV4-1 and TRBJ2-1, with a weak D call TRBD2 (5 bases). Germline V gene lookup returns CDR1 MGHRA and CDR2 YSYEKL. The CDR3 spans 14 residues. Trimming took off 4 bases at V and 8 bases at J, with 15 bases between the two ends. The chain's CDR3 is CASSPGEIPDEQFF. CDR3 coding DNA: TGCGCCAGCAGCCCTGGGGAGATACCGGATGAGCAGTTCTTC.

The rearrangement joins TRBV6-5 to TRBJ1-1; 7 bases are a match to TRBD1. Germline V gene data show CDR1 as MNHEY and CDR2 as SVGAGI. The CDR3 spans 14 residues. The V gene end was trimmed by 5 bases and the J gene end by 4 bases; junction bases not matched to a gene: 7. As DNA, the CDR3 is TGTGCCAGCAGTGTCGAGGGGGCCGGCACTGAAGCTTTCTTT. Its protein product is CASSVEGAGTEAFF.

V gene TRBV19 combines with J gene TRBJ2-5, with D tentatively TRBD2 (6 bases). Trimming left V 5 bases short and J 5 bases short, with 18 bases between. This CDR3 spans 15 amino acids. Looked up from germline, CDR1 is LNHDA and CDR2 is SQIVND (reference sequence). This chain's CDR3 is CASSPWDGGAETQYF. In DNA, the CDR3 is TGTGCCAGTAGTCCTTGGGACGGGGGAGCGGAGACCCAGTACTTC.

This chain links TRBV14 with TRBJ2-1; D possibly corresponds to TRBD1 (6 bases). Trimming removed 5 bases from V and 6 bases from J, with 11 bases in between. The CDR3 consists of 13 residues. CDR1 and CDR2 from the germline V gene are SGHDN and FVKESK. The CDR3 loop is CASSGQLINEQFF. The CDR3 coding sequence is TGTGCCAGCAGCGGACAGCTGATCAATGAGCAGTTCTTC.

This clone appeared a few times. The CDR3 sequence: CASSLVGVSETQYF. Written as DNA, the CDR3 is TGTGCCAGCAGCTTGGTAGGGGTTAGTGAGACCCAGTACTTC. The J gene is TRBJ2-5, the V gene TRBV5-6, with D possibly matching TRBD1 (5 bases). This CDR3 spans 14 amino acids. Germline V CDR1 and CDR2: SGHDT, YYEEEE. V lost 0 bases, J lost 5 bases, and 11 bases lay in between.

The chain uses TRBV30 and TRBJ2-3; 7 bases match TRBD1. J gave up 3 bases and V 5 bases, and 8 bases lay outside the gene matches. CDR3 size: 14 residues. CDR1 and CDR2 (germline): GTSNPN, SVGIG (reference sequence). The CDR3 loop reads CAWQTDRVTDTQYF. The CDR3 nucleotides read TGTGCCTGGCAAACCGACAGGGTTACAGATACGCAGTATTTT.

The chain is built from TRBV4-2 and TRBJ1-2, with D unresolved. Germline lookup yields CDR1 LGHNA and CDR2 YNFKEQ. Trimming pared 0 bases from V and 6 bases from J, leaving 17 bases between. The CDR3 loop spans 16 amino acids. CDR3 region: CASSQDGPNPLHGYTF. CDR3 DNA: TGTGCCAGCAGCCAAGATGGGCCCAACCCCCTGCATGGCTACACCTTC.

The chain recombines TRBV4-1 with TRBJ2-7; the match to TRBD1 covers 7 bases. The germline CDR1 and CDR2 sequences are MGHRA and YSYEKL. The CDR3 is made up of 13 amino acids. Unmatched junction bases numbered 0, after V lost 1 base and J lost 3 bases. This CDR3 reads CASSQGDSYEQYF. The CDR3 DNA sequence: TGCGCCAGCAGCCAAGGGGACAGCTACGAGCAGTACTTC.

The chain employs TRBV9 and TRBJ2-3, with 7 bases aligning to TRBD1. Germline V gene lookup returns CDR1 SGDLS and CDR2 YYNGEE. Unmatched junction bases numbered 8, after V lost 4 bases and J lost 9 bases. CDR3 length: 13 residues. CDR3 loop: CASSLTVQGTQYF. As DNA, the CDR3 is TGTGCCAGCAGCCTCACGGTACAGGGGACGCAGTATTTT.

CDR3 in DNA: TGTGCCAGCAGTTACTCGACTCGGGAGGAACTGTTTTTT. This gives the protein CASSYSTREELFF. The chain joins TRBV6-5 to TRBJ1-4; D gene ambiguous. The germline CDR1 and CDR2 sequences are MNHEY and SVGAGI. This CDR3 has 13 residues. The ends were cut back, 0 bases at V and 12 bases at J, with 11 bases in the middle.

This chain links TRBV4-3 with TRBJ1-5, with a tentative D call TRBD1 (6 bases). The V end was cut by 4 bases, the J end by 5 bases, with 15 bases between. Germline assignment: CDR1 LGHNA and CDR2 YSLEER. The CDR3 has 15 residues. The CDR3: CASSPDAQGYQPQHF. CDR3 DNA: TGCGCCAGCAGCCCCGACGCACAGGGATATCAGCCCCAGCATTTT.

V usage is TRBV2 and J usage is TRBJ2-7; D is perhaps TRBD1 (5 bases). Germline V gene data show CDR1 as SNHLY and CDR2 as FYNNEI. V gave up 7 bases and J gave up 3 bases, with 19 bases separating them. The CDR3 loop spans 15 amino acids. CDR3 in DNA: TGTGCCAGCAAAAGGACCTCAGGGTACGGCTACGAGCAGTACTTC. Protein sequence: CASKRTSGYGYEQYF.

The chain links TRBV7-8 to TRBJ2-2; a weak D match, TRBD2 (5 bases). This CDR3 spans 15 amino acids. V lost 0 bases, J lost 6 bases, and 11 bases lay in between. Germline V gene sequence: CDR1 SGHVS, CDR2 FQNEAQ. The CDR3 sequence is CASSLAEPGSGELFF. The CDR3 nucleotides are TGTGCCAGCAGCTTAGCGGAGCCGGGGTCCGGGGAGCTGTTTTTT. The whole variable domain, remainder taken from reference TRBV7-8 and TRBJ2-2, is GAGVSQSPRYKVAKRGQDVALRCDPISGHVSLFWYQQALGQGPEFLTYFQNEAQLDKSGLPSDRFFAERPEGSVSTLKIQRTQQEDSAVYLCASSLAEPGSGELFFGEGSRLTVL.

The chain joins TRBV27 to TRBJ1-5; 8 bases align to TRBD1. J was trimmed by 4 bases and V by 8 bases; bases with no gene match: 1. The CDR3 covers 12 residues. CDR1 MNHEY and CDR2 SMNVEV come from the germline V gene (reference sequence). CDR3 residues: CASGTGNQPQHF. CDR3 nucleotides: TGTGCCAGCGGGACAGGAAATCAGCCCCAGCATTTT.

This chain uses TRBV7-2 with TRBJ1-1; D gene uncertain. V was shortened by 0 bases and J by 10 bases, with 12 bases between the two germline ends. CDR1 is SGHTA and CDR2 is FQGNSA in the germline V gene. The CDR3 runs to 13 residues. The DNA for the CDR3 is TGTGCCAGCAGCTTAGCTGAGGTTAGCGGAGCTTTCTTT. This encodes CASSLAEVSGAFF.

The J gene is TRBJ1-3, the V gene TRBV6-5; 10 bases are shared with TRBD1. CDR3 length: 15 amino acids. CDR1 is MNHEY and CDR2 is SVGAGI in the germline V gene. Trimming at V came to 6 bases and at J to 4 bases, leaving 6 bases not matched to a gene. The CDR3 nucleotides read TGTGCCAGCAGCTTGACAGGGGGCGACGGAAACACCATATATTTT. Amino acid sequence: CASSLTGGDGNTIYF.